The 15 T cell receptor beta chains listed next were all sequenced from one sample in a study of blood T cell repertoires in COVID-19 (dated by TCRdb to between 2020 and 2021). Library preparation used the immunoSEQ multiplex PCR assay. Imported from immuneACCESS, the table was reduced by TCRdb to in-frame sequences with V and J called. These copies leave out some clones; in studies compared against another copy, an unresolved V gene accounts for under half, and the cause of the remainder is not known. Present in this sample are about 220,000 clones, around 80% of which were seen just once. Of the sample, approximately 5.1% is held by the ten largest clones. Sample: peripheral blood. The receptors were sampled from a woman in her sixties who had recovered from COVID-19.

This clone was counted a few times. CDR3 bases: TGTGCCAGCAGTTACTCAAACAGAAAAACCAAAAACATTCAGTACTTC. This gives the protein CASSYSNRKTKNIQYF. This rearrangement joins TRBV6-8 to TRBJ2-4; D ambiguous. This CDR3 comprises 16 residues. V gave up 0 bases and J gave up 2 bases, with 11 bases separating them. CDR1 is MNHGY and CDR2 is SAAAGT in the germline V gene.

V and J are TRBV5-4 and TRBJ2-3, with 8 bases aligning to TRBD1. V lost 5 bases and J lost 0; bases outside the gene matches: 8. Germline V CDR1 and CDR2: SGHNT, YYREEE (reference sequence). The CDR3 covers 16 residues. The chain's CDR3 is CASSFMTGASTDTQYF. The DNA for the CDR3 is TGTGCCAGCAGTTTCATGACAGGGGCCAGCACAGATACGCAGTATTTT.

The chain couples TRBV5-8 to TRBJ2-7, with TRBD2 as a possible D gene (6 bases). Deletions cut 1 base from V and 5 bases from J, with 19 bases between. The length of the CDR3 is 16 residues. The germline CDR1 and CDR2 sequences are SGHTS and YDEGEE. This CDR3 is CASSLWGGAGSDEQYF. The CDR3 nucleotides are TGTGCCAGCAGCTTGTGGGGCGGGGCCGGGAGCGACGAGCAGTACTTC.

This chain uses TRBV9 with TRBJ1-3; TRBD1 is a possible D gene (6 bases). Germline assignment: CDR1 SGDLS and CDR2 YYNGEE. There are 16 residues in the CDR3. V shed 3 bases and J shed 3 bases, with 16 bases lying between them. The CDR3 sequence is CASSADSPAGGNTIYF. The CDR3 region has the DNA TGTGCCAGCAGCGCGGACAGCCCGGCAGGTGGAAACACCATATATTTT.

This chain uses TRBV19 with TRBJ2-1, with D possibly matching TRBD1 (5 bases). Deletions cut 1 base from V and 6 bases from J, with 16 bases between. CDR3 size: 16 residues. Germline CDR1 and CDR2: LNHDA and SQIVND (reference sequence). The DNA of the CDR3 is TGTGCCAGTAGTATAGGATGGCAGGGTTTGGTCAATGAGCAGTTCTTC. Its translation: CASSIGWQGLVNEQFF. Filled out from reference TRBV19 and TRBJ2-1, the complete variable domain reads DGGITQSPKYLFRKEGQNVTLSCEQNLNHDAMYWYRQDPGQGLRLIYYSQIVNDFQKGDIAEGYSVSREKKESFPLTVTSAQKNPTAFYLCASSIGWQGLVNEQFFGPGTRLTVL.

The rearrangement links TRBV5-5 to TRBJ1-4; D perhaps matches TRBD1 (6 bases). Between the trimmed V and J ends, which lost 4 bases and 1 base, there was a span of 14 bases. The germline V gene has CDR1 SGHKS and CDR2 YYEKEE (reference sequence). This CDR3 comprises 16 residues. In nucleotides, the CDR3 is TGTGCCAGCAGCCCCCAGGCAGGGGTAACTAATGAAAAACTGTTTTTT. This gives the protein CASSPQAGVTNEKLFF.

This chain links TRBV30 with TRBJ1-1, with a possible D match to TRBD1 (6 bases). V gave up 4 bases and J gave up 4 bases, with 16 bases separating them. The germline gives CDR1 GTSNPN, CDR2 SVGIG (reference sequence). The CDR3 sequence is 14 residues long. The CDR3 region has the DNA TGTGCCTGGACCCCGGACAGAACGGCCACTGAAGCTTTCTTT. Encoded protein: CAWTPDRTATEAFF.

CDR3 region: CASSLAGGAGDSPLHF. In DNA, the CDR3 is TGCGCCAGCAGCTTGGCCGGGGGGGCCGGGGATTCACCCCTCCACTTT. The chain joins TRBV5-1 to TRBJ1-6, with D perhaps TRBD1 (6 bases). The V gene lost 0 bases and the J gene lost 8 bases, with 15 bases spanning the gap. The length of the CDR3 is 16 residues. Per the germline V gene, CDR1 is SGHRS and CDR2 is YFSETQ. The whole variable domain, filled in from reference TRBV5-1 and TRBJ1-6, reads KAGVTQTPRYLIKTRGQQVTLSCSPISGHRSVSWYQQTPGQGLQFLFEYFSETQRNKGNFPGRFSGRQFSNSRSEMNVSTLELGDSALYLCASSLAGGAGDSPLHFGNGTRLTVT.

The V gene is TRBV11-3, the J gene TRBJ2-3; 11 bases match TRBD2. Germline CDR1 and CDR2: SGHNT and YENEEA. This CDR3 contains 17 residues. The V segment lost 1 base and the J segment 2 bases; nucleotides outside the gene matches: 5. CDR3 loop: CASSLGSSGGYTDTQYF. The CDR3 DNA sequence: TGTGCCAGCAGCTTAGGATCTAGCGGGGGGTACACAGATACGCAGTATTTT.

The V call is TRBV25-1, the J call TRBJ2-5; D gene uncertain. Germline V CDR1 and CDR2: MGHDK, SYGVNS. This CDR3 spans 13 amino acids. Deletions cut 6 bases from V and 4 bases from J, with 12 bases between. CDR3 bases: TGTGCCAGCAGCCCTCGGCCGGGAGAGACCCAGTACTTC. It encodes CASSPRPGETQYF.

The chain has TRBV12-5 and TRBJ2-1, with TRBD2 matching 8 bases. J gave up 8 bases and V 4 bases, and 10 bases lay outside the gene matches. CDR1 is LGHNT and CDR2 is FRNRAP in the germline V gene. The CDR3 is made up of 15 amino acids. The CDR3 region has the DNA TGTGCTAGTGGTTACCCCGGGGGGGGACGTGATGAGCAGTTCTTC. Its protein is CASGYPGGGRDEQFF.

V and J are TRBV6-5 and TRBJ2-3; 9 bases are a match to TRBD2. J lost 0 bases, V lost 2 bases, and 3 bases had no gene match. Germline lookup yields CDR1 MNHEY and CDR2 SVGAGI. The CDR3 is made up of 16 amino acids. The CDR3 DNA reads TGTGCCAGCAGTTACCGCGGGGGGGCTAGCACAGATACGCAGTATTTT. Amino acid sequence: CASSYRGGASTDTQYF.

The chain is built from TRBV6-2 or TRBV6-3 and TRBJ1-5; TRBD1 matches 9 bases. J was trimmed by 6 bases and V by 2 bases; bases with no gene match: 14. Looked up from germline, CDR1 is MNHEY and CDR2 is SVGEGT. This CDR3 is built from 18 residues. CDR3 in DNA: TGTGCCAGCAGTTACGTTTTCCGGGACAGGGAGAGTAGTCAGCCCCAGCATTTT. It specifies CASSYVFRDRESSQPQHF.

The table lists this clone with a count of one. J is TRBJ2-1 and V is TRBV10-1; 10 bases map to TRBD1. The germline CDR1 and CDR2 sequences are WNHNN and SYGVQD (reference sequence). The CDR3 length is 14 residues. J gave up 4 bases and V 10 bases, and 7 bases lay outside the gene matches. The CDR3 loop is CANNRDRGYNEQFF. CDR3 DNA sequence: TGCGCCAACAACCGGGACAGGGGTTACAATGAGCAGTTCTTC.

The chain combines TRBV19 with TRBJ2-7, with 10 bases matching TRBD1. The CDR3 has 14 amino acids. V was pared by 7 bases and J by 3 bases, with 6 bases of the junction left unmatched. Germline CDR1 is LNHDA and CDR2 is SQIVND (reference sequence). The CDR3 nucleotides are TGTGCCAGTACCCCCGGGACAGGGGACTACGAGCAGTACTTC. As protein: CASTPGTGDYEQYF.